Listed here is a single TCR beta chain. This clone showed up just once. It lacks a known antigen. Base qualities were left out, and no much larger clone turns up one base away. These data originate in a study of OX40 agonist ivuxolimab in advanced cancers. Study-level background: Ivuxolimab was an agonistic, fully human IgG2 monoclonal antibody directed against OX40 (CD134), a costimulatory receptor. Intravenous ivuxolimab was administered to patients every 2 weeks at six dose levels: 0.01, 0.1, 0.3, 1.5, 3 and 10 mg/kg. Prior anti-PD-1, anti-PD-L1 or anti-CTLA-4 therapy was permitted, and checkpoint inhibitors had been received by less than 45% of dose-escalation patients. Partial responses occurred in three dose-escalation patients, of whom one had hepatocellular carcinoma and two had cutaneous melanoma. Of the approximately 50 dose-escalation patients, hepatocellular carcinoma was present in 19, melanoma in roughly 15, renal cell carcinoma in 9 and head and neck cancer in 9. In the dose-escalation cohort, 70% to 90% of patients were male, and the mean age was around 65 years with a range of roughly 20 to 85. The paper reports the monotherapy dose-escalation portion (N of about 50 patients) of the phase I ivuxolimab trial. Peripheral TCRbeta sequencing aimed to test whether ivuxolimab altered TCR sequence diversity and caused clonal T-cell expansion. Points the paper makes about the study in general: After ivuxolimab, expanded clones were on average more numerous among CD8+ T cells than among CD4+ T cells. Partial responders in the 0.1-3.0 mg/kg groups had among the lowest normalized peripheral clonal expansion, especially among CD8+ T cells. Low levels of normalized T-cell clonal expansion were also seen in some nonresponding patients. The antigen specificity of the peripheral T cells that underwent clonal expansion was not determined. At doses of 0.1 to 3.0 mg/kg, clonal expansion of both CD4+ and CD8+ T cells in blood was seen between baseline and week 6.

Genomic DNA was isolated from the sorted cells so that the TCRbeta CDR3 region could be sequenced. The immunoSEQ Assay was used for sequencing of TCRbeta CDR3 regions. TCRdb obtained this table from immuneACCESS and retained in-frame rearrangements with V and J assigned. These tables miss some clones; where compared with another copy, unresolved V genes account for less than half of the shortfall, and the remainder is unexplained. The sample data list tens of thousands of clones, and 92% of these were observed just once. Around 3.4% of the sample belongs to the ten largest clones. Trimming accounts for 0 bases at V and 5 bases at J, while the number of junction bases matched to no gene is 4. CDR1 and CDR2 are drawn from the germline V gene: SGDLS, YYNGEE. The CDR3 runs 16 amino acids, cysteine and phenylalanine included. Of the read, only the CDR3 DNA is kept; its 48 bases are in frame from base 1.

Patients with a history of autoimmune disease or receiving systemic immunosuppression were excluded from the trial. Peripheral blood for TCR sequencing was collected from all dose cohorts at baseline, on cycle 4 day 1, and on cycle 7 day 1. Samples came from an open-label, multicenter, first-in-human phase I dose-escalation trial of ivuxolimab. The trial enrolled adults with locally advanced or metastatic head and neck squamous cell, hepatocellular, melanoma or renal cell carcinoma. Before TCR sequencing, CD4+ T cells and CD8+ T cells were sorted from peripheral blood as separate populations. The chain is encoded by TRBV9 joined to TRBJ2-5; the central 13 bases match TRBD2. The receptor was isolated from an adult with an advanced solid tumor such as melanoma, head and neck, liver or kidney cancer. The sample consisted of CD4+ or CD8+ T cells sorted from blood, taken in a trial of the OX40 agonist ivuxolimab. At the DNA level, the sequence is TGTGCCAGCAGCGTAGAGGGACTAGCGGGGTGGGAGACCCAGTACTTC. It specifies CASSVEGLAGWETQYF.